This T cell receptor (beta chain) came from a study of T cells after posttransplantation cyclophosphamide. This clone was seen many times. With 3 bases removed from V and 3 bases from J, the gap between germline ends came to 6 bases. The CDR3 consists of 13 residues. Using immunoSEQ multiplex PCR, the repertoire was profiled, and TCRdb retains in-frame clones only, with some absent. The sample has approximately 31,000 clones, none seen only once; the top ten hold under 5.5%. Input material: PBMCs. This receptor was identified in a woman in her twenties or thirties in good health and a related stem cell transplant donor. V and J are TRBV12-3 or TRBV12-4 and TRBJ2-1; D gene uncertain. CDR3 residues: CASSFSHYNEQFF. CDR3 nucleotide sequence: TGTGCCAGCAGTTTTTCCCACTACAATGAGCAGTTCTTC.